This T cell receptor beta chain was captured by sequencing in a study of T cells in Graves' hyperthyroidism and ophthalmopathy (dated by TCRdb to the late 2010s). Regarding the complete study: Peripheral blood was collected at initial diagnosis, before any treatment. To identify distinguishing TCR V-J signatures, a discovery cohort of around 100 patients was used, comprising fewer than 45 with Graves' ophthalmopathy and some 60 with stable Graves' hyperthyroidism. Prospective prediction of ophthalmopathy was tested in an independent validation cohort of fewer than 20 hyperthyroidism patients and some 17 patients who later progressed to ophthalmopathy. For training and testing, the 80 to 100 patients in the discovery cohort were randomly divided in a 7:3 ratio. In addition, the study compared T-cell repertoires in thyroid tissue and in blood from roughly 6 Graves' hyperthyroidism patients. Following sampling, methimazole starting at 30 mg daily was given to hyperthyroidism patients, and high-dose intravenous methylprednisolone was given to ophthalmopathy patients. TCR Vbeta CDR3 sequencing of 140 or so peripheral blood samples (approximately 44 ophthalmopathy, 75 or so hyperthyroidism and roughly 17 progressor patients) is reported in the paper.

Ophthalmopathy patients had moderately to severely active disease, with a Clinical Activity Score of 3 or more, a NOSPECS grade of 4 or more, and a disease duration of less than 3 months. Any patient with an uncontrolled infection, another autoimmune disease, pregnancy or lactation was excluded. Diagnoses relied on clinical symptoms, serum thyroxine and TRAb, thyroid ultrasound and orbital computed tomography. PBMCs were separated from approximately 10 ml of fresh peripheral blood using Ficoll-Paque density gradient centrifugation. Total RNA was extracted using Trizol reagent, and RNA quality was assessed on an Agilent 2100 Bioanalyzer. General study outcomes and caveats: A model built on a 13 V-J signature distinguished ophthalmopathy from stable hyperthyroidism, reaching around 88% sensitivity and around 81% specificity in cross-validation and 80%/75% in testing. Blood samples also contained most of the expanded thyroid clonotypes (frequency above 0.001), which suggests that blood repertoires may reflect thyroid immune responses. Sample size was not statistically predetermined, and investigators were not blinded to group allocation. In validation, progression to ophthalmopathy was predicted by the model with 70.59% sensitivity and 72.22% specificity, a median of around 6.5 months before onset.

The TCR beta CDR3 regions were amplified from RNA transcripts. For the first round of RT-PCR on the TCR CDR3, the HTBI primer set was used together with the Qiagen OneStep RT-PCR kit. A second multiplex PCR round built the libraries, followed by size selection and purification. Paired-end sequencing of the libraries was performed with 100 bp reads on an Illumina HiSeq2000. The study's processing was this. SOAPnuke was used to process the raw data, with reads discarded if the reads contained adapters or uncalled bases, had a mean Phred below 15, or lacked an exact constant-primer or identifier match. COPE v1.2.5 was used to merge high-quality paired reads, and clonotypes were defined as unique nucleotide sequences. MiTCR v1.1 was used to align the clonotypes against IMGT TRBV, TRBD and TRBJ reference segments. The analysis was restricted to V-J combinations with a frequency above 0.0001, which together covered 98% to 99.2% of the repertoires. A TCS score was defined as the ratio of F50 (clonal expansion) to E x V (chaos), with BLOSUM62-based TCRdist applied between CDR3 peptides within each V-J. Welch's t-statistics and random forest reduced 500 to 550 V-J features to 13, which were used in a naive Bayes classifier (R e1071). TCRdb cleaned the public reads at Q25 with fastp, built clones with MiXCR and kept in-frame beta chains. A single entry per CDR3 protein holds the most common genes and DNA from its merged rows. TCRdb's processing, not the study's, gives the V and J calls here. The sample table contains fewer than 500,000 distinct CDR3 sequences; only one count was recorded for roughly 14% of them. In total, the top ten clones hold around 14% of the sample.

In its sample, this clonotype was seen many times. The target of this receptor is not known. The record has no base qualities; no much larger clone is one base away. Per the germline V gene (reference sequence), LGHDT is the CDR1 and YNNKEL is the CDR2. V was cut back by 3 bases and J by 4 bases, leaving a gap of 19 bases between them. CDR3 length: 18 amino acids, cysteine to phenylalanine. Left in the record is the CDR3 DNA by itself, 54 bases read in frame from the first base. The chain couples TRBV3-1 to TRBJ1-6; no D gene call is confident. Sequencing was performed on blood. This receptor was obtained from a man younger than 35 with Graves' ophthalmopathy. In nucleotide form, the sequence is TGTGCCAGCAGCCATCCGTCGGCAGTCCGAGGGTATAATTCACCCCTCCACTTT. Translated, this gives CASSHPSAVRGYNSPLHF.